This T cell receptor beta chain was documented in a study of Tregs in tolerant kidney transplant recipients. Study background: Recipients received nonmyeloablative bone marrow transplants from related graft donors, with transient mixed chimerism.

The V end was cut by 2 bases, the J end by 2 bases, with 7 bases between. Germline V gene lookup returns CDR1 SGHRS and CDR2 YFSETQ. The CDR3 is made up of 13 amino acids. The assay was immunoSEQ multiplex PCR, and TCRdb's table has in-frame clones only and misses some. Altogether 50,000 to 80,000 clones are present, 95% to 98% being singletons, with the ten largest covering 0.34%. This rearrangement joins TRBV5-1 to TRBJ2-5; D might be TRBD1 (6 bases). Specimen: Tregs from blood, collected before the transplant. This TCR was sampled from a human donor who received a combined kidney and bone marrow transplant. The CDR3 is CASSFQGQETQYF. In DNA form, the CDR3 reads TGCGCCAGCAGCTTCCAGGGGCAAGAGACCCAGTACTTC.